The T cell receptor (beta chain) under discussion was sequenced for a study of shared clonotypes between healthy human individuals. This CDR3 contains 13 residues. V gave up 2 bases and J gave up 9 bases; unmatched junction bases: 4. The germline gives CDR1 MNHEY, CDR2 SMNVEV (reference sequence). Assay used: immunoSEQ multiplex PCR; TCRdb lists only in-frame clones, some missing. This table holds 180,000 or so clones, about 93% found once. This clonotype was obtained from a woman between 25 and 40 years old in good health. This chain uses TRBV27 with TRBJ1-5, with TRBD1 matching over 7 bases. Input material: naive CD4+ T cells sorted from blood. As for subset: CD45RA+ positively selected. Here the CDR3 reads CASSLKGAWPQHF. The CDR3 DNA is TGTGCCAGCAGTTTAAAGGGGGCTTGGCCCCAGCATTTT.